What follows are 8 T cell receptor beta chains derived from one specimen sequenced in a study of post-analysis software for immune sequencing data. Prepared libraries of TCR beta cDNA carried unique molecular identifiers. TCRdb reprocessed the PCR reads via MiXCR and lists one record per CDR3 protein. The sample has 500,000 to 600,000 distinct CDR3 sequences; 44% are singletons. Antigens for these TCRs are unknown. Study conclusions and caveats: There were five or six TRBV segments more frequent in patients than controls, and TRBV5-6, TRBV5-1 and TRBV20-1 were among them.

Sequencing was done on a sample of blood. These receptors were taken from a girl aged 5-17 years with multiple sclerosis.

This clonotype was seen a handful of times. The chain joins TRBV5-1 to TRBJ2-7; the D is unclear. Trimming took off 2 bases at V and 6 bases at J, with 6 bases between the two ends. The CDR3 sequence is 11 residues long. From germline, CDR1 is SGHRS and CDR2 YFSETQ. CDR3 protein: CASSFRSEQYF. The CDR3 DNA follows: TGCGCCAGCAGCTTCCGGAGCGAGCAGTACTTC.

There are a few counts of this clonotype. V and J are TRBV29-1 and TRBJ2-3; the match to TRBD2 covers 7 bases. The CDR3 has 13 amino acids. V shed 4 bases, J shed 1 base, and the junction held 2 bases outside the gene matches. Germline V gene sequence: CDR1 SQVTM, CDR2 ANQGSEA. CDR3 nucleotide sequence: TGCAGCGTTGTTGCGGGGGGCACAGATACGCAGTATTTT. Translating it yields CSVVAGGTDTQYF.

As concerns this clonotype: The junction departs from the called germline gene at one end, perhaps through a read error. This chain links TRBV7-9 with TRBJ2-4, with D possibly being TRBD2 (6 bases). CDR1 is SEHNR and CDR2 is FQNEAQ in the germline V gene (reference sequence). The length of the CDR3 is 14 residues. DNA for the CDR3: TGTGCCAGCACCAATGAGGAGGGGAGGAACATTCAGTGCTTC. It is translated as CASTNEEGRNIQCF. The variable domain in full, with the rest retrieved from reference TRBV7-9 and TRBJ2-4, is DTGVSQNPRHKITKRGQNVTFRCDPISEHNRLYWYRQTLGQGPEFLTYFQNEAQLEKSRLLSDRFSAERPKGSFSTLEIQRTEQGDSAMYLCASTNEEGRNIQCFGAGTRLSVL.

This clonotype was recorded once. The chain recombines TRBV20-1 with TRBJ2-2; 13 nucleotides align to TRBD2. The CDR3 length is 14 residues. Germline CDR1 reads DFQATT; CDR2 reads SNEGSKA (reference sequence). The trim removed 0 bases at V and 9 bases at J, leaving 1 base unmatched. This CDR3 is CSARDGTSGRELFF. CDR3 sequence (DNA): TGCAGTGCTAGAGATGGGACTAGCGGGAGGGAGCTGTTTTTT.

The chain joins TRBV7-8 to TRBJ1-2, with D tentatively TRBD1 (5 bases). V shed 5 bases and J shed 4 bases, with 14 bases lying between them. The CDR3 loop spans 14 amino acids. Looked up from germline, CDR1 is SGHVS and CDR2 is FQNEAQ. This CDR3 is CASSLGTPGYGYTF. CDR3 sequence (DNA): TGTGCCAGCAGCCTGGGGACTCCCGGCTATGGCTACACCTTC.

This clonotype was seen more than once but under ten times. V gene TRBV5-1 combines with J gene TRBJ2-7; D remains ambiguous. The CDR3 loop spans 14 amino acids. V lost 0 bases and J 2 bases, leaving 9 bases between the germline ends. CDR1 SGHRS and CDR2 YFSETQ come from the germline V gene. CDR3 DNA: TGCGCCAGCAGCTTGGAAGCCCCAACCTACGAGCAGTACTTC. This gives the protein CASSLEAPTYEQYF.

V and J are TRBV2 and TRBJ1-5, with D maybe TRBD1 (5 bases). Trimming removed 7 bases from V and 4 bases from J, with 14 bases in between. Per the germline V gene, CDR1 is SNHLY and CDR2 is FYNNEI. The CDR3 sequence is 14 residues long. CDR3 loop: CASKRGRRNQPQHF. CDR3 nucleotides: TGTGCCAGCAAGCGGGGCAGGCGTAATCAGCCCCAGCATTTT. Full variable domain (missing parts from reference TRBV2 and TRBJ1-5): EPEVTQTPSHQVTQMGQEVILRCVPISNHLYFYWYRQILGQKVEFLVSFYNNEISEKSEIFDDQFSVERPDGSNFTLKIRSTKLEDSAMYFCASKRGRRNQPQHFGDGTRLSIL.

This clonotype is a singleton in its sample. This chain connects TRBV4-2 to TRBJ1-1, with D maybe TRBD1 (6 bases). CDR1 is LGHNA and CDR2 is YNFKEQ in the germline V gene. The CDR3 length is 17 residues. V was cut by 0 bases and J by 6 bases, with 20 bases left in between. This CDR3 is CASSQDYFGQSQAEAFF. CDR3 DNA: TGTGCCAGCAGCCAAGATTATTTCGGACAGTCTCAAGCTGAAGCTTTCTTT.